The T cell receptor (beta chain) described here comes from a study of naive and memory T cell subsets. Points from the study as a whole: Over 95% of naive TCR sequences appeared only once after error correction, unlike memory subsets. There was no ground truth to check naive and memory subset results.

Both TRBC1 and TRBC2 were covered by a beta constant-region primer of two equimolar oligonucleotides. TCRdb re-derived calls from the UMI-ligation and nested PCR reads in MiXCR, one entry per CDR3 protein. The sample holds approximately 85,000 distinct CDR3 sequences, roughly 7.3% seen once. After the first PCR, alpha and beta chain libraries were processed separately. To note about this clonotype: What it recognizes is unknown.

Sequences were obtained from central memory CD4+ T cells from blood. This clonotype was sampled from a human donor in good health.

CDR3 DNA sequence: TGCAGCGTTGAAGTCGGGGCAGGTCAGCCCCAGCATTTT. Residues: CSVEVGAGQPQHF. The V call is TRBV29-1, the J call TRBJ1-5; possible D gene TRBD1, 5 bases. Per the germline V gene, CDR1 is SQVTM and CDR2 is ANQGSEA. There are 13 residues in the CDR3. The V end lost 1 base, the J end lost 6 bases, and 10 bases lay between the germline ends.